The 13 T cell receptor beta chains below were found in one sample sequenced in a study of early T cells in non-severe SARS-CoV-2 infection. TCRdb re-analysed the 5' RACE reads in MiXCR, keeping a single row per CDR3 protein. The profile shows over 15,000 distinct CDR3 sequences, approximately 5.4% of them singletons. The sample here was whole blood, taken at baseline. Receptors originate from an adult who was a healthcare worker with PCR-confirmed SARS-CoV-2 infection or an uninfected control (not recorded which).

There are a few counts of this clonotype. DNA for the CDR3: TGTGCCAGCAGCGTAGTAGGAGCGGCCACAGATACGCAGTATTTT. It codes for CASSVVGAATDTQYF. The rearrangement links TRBV9 to TRBJ2-3; TRBD2 is a possible D gene (5 bases). V was clipped by 0 bases and J by 2 bases, with 10 bases between them. This CDR3 spans 15 amino acids. The germline CDR1 and CDR2 sequences are SGDLS and YYNGEE.

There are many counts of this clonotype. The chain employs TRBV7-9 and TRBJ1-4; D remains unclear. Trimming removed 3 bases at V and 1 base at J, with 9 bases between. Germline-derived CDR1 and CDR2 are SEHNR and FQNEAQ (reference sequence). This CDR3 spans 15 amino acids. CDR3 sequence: CASSFLAQTNEKLFF. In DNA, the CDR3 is TGTGCCAGCAGCTTCTTGGCGCAAACTAATGAAAAACTGTTTTTT.

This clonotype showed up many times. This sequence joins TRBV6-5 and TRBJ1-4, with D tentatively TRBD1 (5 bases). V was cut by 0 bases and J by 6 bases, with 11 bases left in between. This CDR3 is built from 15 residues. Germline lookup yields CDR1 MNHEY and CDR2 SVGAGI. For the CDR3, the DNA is TGTGCCAGCAGTTACTCTCCAGGGTCGGATGAAAAACTGTTTTTT. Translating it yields CASSYSPGSDEKLFF.

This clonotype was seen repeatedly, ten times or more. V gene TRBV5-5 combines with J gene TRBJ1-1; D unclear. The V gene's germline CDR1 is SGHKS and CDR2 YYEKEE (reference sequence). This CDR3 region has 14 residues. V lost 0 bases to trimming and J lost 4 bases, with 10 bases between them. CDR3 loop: CASSLGLSSTEAFF. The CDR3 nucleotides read TGTGCCAGCAGCTTGGGTTTGTCGAGCACTGAAGCTTTCTTT. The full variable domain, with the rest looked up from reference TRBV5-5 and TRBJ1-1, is DAGVTQSPTHLIKTRGQQVTLRCSPISGHKSVSWYQQVLGQGPQFIFQYYEKEERGRGNFPDRFSARQFPNYSSELNVNALLLGDSALYLCASSLGLSSTEAFFGQGTRLTVV.

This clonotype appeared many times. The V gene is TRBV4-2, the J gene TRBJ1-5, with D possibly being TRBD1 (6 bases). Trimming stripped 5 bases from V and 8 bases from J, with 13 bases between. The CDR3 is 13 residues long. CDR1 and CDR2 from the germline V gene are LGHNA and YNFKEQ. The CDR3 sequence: CASSGRPGEPQHF. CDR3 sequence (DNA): TGTGCCAGCAGCGGCCGACCAGGGGAGCCCCAGCATTTT.

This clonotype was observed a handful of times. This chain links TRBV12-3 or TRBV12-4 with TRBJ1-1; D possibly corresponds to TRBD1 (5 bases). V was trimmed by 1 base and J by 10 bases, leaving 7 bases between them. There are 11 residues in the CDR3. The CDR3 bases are TGTGCCAGCAGTTTAGGGGGCGTAGCTTTCTTT. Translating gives CASSLGGVAFF.

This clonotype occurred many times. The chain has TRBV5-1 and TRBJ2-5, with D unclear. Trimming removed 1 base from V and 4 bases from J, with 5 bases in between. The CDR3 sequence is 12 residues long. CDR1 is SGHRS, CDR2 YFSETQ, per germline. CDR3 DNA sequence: TGCGCCAGCAGCTTGCCCTCAGAGACCCAGTACTTC. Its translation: CASSLPSETQYF.

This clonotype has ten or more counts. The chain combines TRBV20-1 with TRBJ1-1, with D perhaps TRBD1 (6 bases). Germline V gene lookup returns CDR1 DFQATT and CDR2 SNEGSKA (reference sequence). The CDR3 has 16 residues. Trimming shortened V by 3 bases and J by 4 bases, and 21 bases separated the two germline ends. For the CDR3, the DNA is TGCAGTGCTAGGGGGGCCCGAGGGGTTTTTTTCACTGAAGCTTTCTTT. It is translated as CSARGARGVFFTEAFF.

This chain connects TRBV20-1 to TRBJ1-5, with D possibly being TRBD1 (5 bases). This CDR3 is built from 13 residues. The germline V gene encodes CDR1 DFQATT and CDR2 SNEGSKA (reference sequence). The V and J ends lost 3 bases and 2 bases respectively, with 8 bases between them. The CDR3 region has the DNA TGCAGTGCTAGGGGGGGTGGCAATCAGCCCCAGCATTTT. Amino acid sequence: CSARGGGNQPQHF.

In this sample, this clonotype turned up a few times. DNA of the CDR3: TGTGCCAGCAGTTACTTACAGGGGAACACTGAAGCTTTCTTT. Translation: CASSYLQGNTEAFF. The rearrangement joins TRBV6-5 to TRBJ1-1; a weak D match, TRBD1 (6 bases). The CDR3 sequence is 14 residues long. Trimming took 1 base from V and 1 from J, leaving 7 bases between them. Germline CDR1 MNHEY, CDR2 SVGAGI.

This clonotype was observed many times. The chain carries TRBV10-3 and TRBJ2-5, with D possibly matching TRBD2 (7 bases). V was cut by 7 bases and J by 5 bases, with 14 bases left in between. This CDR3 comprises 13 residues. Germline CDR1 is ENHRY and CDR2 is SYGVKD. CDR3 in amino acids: CAITVGGGETQYF. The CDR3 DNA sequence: TGTGCCATCACCGTGGGAGGGGGGGAGACCCAGTACTTC.

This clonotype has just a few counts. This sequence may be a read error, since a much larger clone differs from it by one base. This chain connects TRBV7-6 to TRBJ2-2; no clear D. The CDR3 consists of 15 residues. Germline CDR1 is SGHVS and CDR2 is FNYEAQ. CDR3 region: CVSSLKGLGTGELFF. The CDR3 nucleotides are TGTGTCAGCAGCCTGAAGGGATTGGGCACCGGGGAGCTGTTTTTT.

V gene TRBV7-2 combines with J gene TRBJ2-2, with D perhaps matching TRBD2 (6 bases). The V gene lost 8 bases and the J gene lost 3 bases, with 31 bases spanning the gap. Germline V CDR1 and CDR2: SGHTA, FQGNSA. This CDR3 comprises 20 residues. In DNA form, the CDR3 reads TGTGCCAGCTCGCCAAGCCGGGGCGGGGCGGGACGCCTTTACACCGGGGAGCTGTTTTTT. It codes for CASSPSRGGAGRLYTGELFF.